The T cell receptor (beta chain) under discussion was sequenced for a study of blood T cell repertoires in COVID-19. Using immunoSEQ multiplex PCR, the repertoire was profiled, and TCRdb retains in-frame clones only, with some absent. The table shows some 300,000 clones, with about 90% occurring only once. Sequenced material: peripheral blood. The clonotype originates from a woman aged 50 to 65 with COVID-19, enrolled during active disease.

CDR3 DNA sequence: TGTGCCAGCACCCAGTGGGGCGGGAGAGTTGCAGATACGCAGTATTTT. Protein sequence: CASTQWGGRVADTQYF. The chain carries TRBV7-2 and TRBJ2-3; TRBD2 matches 7 bases. There are 16 residues in the CDR3. Per the germline V gene, CDR1 is SGHTA and CDR2 is FQGNSA. After removal of 7 bases from V and 4 bases from J, the junction contained 14 bases not matched to a gene.